This section outlines one T cell receptor beta chain sequence together with its context. Its antigen is still unknown. With 60 Vbeta and 13 Jbeta primers, the PCR was carried out. Repertoires were generated with immunoSEQ multiplex PCR, while TCRdb's copy carries only in-frame clones and drops some. The table shows 200,000 to 250,000 clones, with 77% occurring only once. These data originate in a study of cytomegalovirus exposure and HLA in healthy donors. These donors, healthy bone marrow donors, were studied. Donors were nominally healthy when sampled, though unrecorded immune exposures were likely. Study-level results: CMV serostatus was the only immune exposure information that was available.

Germline V CDR1 and CDR2: MNHNS, SASEGT. J was trimmed by 3 bases and V by 8 bases; bases with no gene match: 3. The CDR3 length is 12 residues. The rearrangement joins TRBV6-1 to TRBJ2-7; TRBD1 agrees at 8 bases. Sequenced material: PBMCs. This sequence originates from a woman aged 55-69 years in good health and CMV-seropositive. Here the CDR3 reads CASGQGGYEQYF. The CDR3, as DNA: TGTGCCAGCGGACAGGGAGGCTACGAGCAGTACTTC.